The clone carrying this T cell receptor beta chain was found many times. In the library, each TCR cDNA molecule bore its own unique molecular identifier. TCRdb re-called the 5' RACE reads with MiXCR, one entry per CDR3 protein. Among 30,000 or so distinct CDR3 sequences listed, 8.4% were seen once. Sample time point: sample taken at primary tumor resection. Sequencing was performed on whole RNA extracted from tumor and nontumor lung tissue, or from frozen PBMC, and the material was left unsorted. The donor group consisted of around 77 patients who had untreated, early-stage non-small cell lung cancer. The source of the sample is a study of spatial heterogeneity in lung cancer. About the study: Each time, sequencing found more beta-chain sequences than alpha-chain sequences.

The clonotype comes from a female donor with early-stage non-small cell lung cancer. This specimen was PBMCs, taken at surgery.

The CDR3 sequence is CASSPRHNSNQPQHF. CDR3 nucleotide sequence: TGTGCCAGCAGCCCCCGACATAATAGCAATCAGCCCCAGCATTTT. The chain links TRBV4-2 to TRBJ1-5; D call uncertain. Trimming took 4 bases from V and 0 from J, leaving 10 bases between them. Per the germline V gene, CDR1 is LGHNA and CDR2 is YNFKEQ. CDR3 size: 15 residues.